This TCR beta chain was sequenced in a study of OX40 agonist ivuxolimab in advanced cancers. Profiled with immunoSEQ multiplex PCR; TCRdb holds only in-frame clones, not every one. The sample carries about 7,900 clones, roughly 87% recorded once. The clonotype originates from an adult with an advanced solid tumor such as melanoma, head and neck, liver or kidney cancer. The sample consisted of CD4+ or CD8+ T cells sorted from blood, taken in a trial of the OX40 agonist ivuxolimab.

The CDR3 region is CASSVTDRAPNTGELFF. DNA of the CDR3: TGTGCCAGCAGCGTAACCGACAGGGCCCCGAACACCGGGGAGCTGTTTTTT. The rearrangement joins TRBV9 to TRBJ2-2; 7 positions agree with TRBD1. The CDR3 extends over 17 amino acids. V trimming: 1 base; J trimming: 0 bases; junction bases outside the gene matches: 6. Germline V CDR1 and CDR2: SGDLS, YYNGEE.